The T cell receptor beta chain described here comes from a study of control samples from healthy donors and cancer patients. This CDR3 spans 15 amino acids. Deletions cut 2 bases from V and 4 bases from J, with 12 bases between. The germline gives CDR1 MNHEY, CDR2 SMNVEV (reference sequence). Only in-frame clones appear in the TCRdb table, and some are missing; sequencing was by immunoSEQ multiplex PCR. Among about 190,000 clones listed, 90% to 95% were seen once. The sequencing input was blood. The receptor's source is a man between 25 and 39 years old in good health. V and J are TRBV27 and TRBJ2-1; D ambiguous. The CDR3 DNA is TGTGCCAGCAGTTTAAAATTGAAACTTTACAATGAGCAGTTCTTC. The encoded protein is CASSLKLKLYNEQFF.